Below, 2 T cell receptor beta chains from the same sample are listed, as sequenced in a study of cytotoxic CD8 clonotypes in ibrutinib-treated CLL. Data came from immunoSEQ multiplex PCR; TCRdb stores just in-frame clones and leaves some out. The data hold 130,000 to 150,000 clones, with about 91% observed a single time. The sample here was PBMCs, taken after 12 months of ibrutinib treatment. The receptors here all came from a human donor with chronic lymphocytic leukemia.

This chain joins TRBV27 and TRBJ1-2; 9 bases fit TRBD1. CDR1 and CDR2 from the germline V gene are MNHEY and SMNVEV (reference sequence). The CDR3 is made up of 14 amino acids. With 5 bases clipped from V and 8 bases from J, the junction kept 9 bases outside the gene matches. CDR3: CASSPAGTGTGYTF. The CDR3 DNA is TGTGCCAGCAGTCCTGCCGGGACAGGGACCGGCTACACCTTC.

The chain uses TRBV7-2 and TRBJ2-2, with 10 bases matching TRBD2. Germline V gene lookup returns CDR1 SGHTA and CDR2 FQGNSA. V shed 5 bases, J shed 6 bases, and the junction held 6 bases outside the gene matches. The CDR3 is 15 amino acids. The DNA for the CDR3 is TGTGCCAGCAGCAGTAGCGGGAGGCCGTCCGGGGAGCTGTTTTTT. The encoded protein is CASSSSGRPSGELFF.